Listed below are T cell receptor beta chains from one sample, sequenced in a study of cytomegalovirus exposure and HLA in healthy donors. Libraries were prepared by immunoSEQ multiplex PCR; TCRdb keeps only in-frame clonotypes and omits some of them. Of around 150,000 clones in the sample, 80% to 90% were seen once. Sequencing input: PBMCs. These receptors came from a man aged 18-30 years in good health and CMV-seropositive. Both conserved end residues are part of each CDR3. D genes are given only for firm matches. Size values are once, few and many counts, or a class for expanded clones, and some rows have none.

-	TRBV7-9	17	TRBD1	TRBJ2-7	CASSLRRTDRDHYEQYF	TGTGCCAGCAGCTTACGACGGACGGACAGGGACCACTACGAGCAGTACTTC
-	TRBV2	13	TRBD1	TRBJ2-7	CASSGTGGYEQYF	TGTGCCAGCAGTGGGACAGGGGGGTACGAGCAGTACTTC
-	TRBV7-8	15	TRBD1	TRBJ1-5	CASSDRDRGYQPQHF	TGTGCCAGCAGCGACCGGGACAGGGGTTATCAGCCCCAGCATTTT
-	TRBV25-1	14	-	TRBJ2-1	CASSDPERLSEQFF	TGTGCCAGCAGTGACCCGGAACGACTAAGTGAGCAGTTCTTC
-	TRBV19	15	TRBD1	TRBJ2-3	CASSIATGGTDTQYF	TGTGCCAGTAGTATTGCGACAGGGGGCACAGATACGCAGTATTTT
-	TRBV5-1	15	TRBD2	TRBJ2-5	CASSSSGGLEGTQYF	TGCGCCAGCAGCAGTAGCGGGGGGCTCGAGGGGACCCAGTACTTC
-	TRBV4-2	21	TRBD2	TRBJ2-1	CASSRSRGTSGGALLYNEQFF	TGTGCCAGCAGCCGATCCAGGGGGACTAGCGGGGGGGCCTTGCTCTACAATGAGCAGTTCTTC
-	TRBV27	17	TRBD1	TRBJ2-1	CASSFVPGTGPADEQFF	TGTGCCAGCAGTTTCGTTCCCGGGACAGGGCCAGCCGATGAGCAGTTCTTC
-	TRBV4-1	12	-	TRBJ2-3	CASSQGSSAQYF	TGCGCCAGCAGCCAAGGGTCTAGCGCGCAGTATTTT
-	TRBV12-1	16	-	TRBJ2-1	CASSPLRASSYNEQFF	TGTGCCAGCAGCCCCCTGAGGGCCAGCTCCTACAATGAGCAGTTCTTC
once	TRBV7-9	15	TRBD1	TRBJ2-2	CASTTGQANAGELFF	TGTGCCAGCACCACCGGACAGGCAAACGCCGGGGAGCTGTTTTTT
-	TRBV6-6	13	-	TRBJ1-2	CASSYDSNYGYTF	TGTGCCAGCAGTTACGACAGCAACTATGGCTACACCTTC
-	TRBV28	14	-	TRBJ2-7	CASSLYTQGSEQYF	TGTGCCAGCAGTTTATACACCCAGGGGAGCGAGCAGTACTTC
-	TRBV5-1	16	TRBD2	TRBJ2-5	CASSPNSGDNQETQYF	TGCGCCAGCAGCCCCAATAGCGGGGACAACCAAGAGACCCAGTACTTC
-	TRBV6-5	14	TRBD2	TRBJ2-3	CASKRLAGGDTQYF	TGTGCCAGCAAAAGACTAGCGGGGGGGGATACGCAGTATTTT
once	TRBV5-1	13	TRBD1	TRBJ1-2	CASSQGTGMGYTF	TGCGCCAGCAGCCAAGGGACAGGGATGGGCTACACCTTC
-	TRBV6-5	13	TRBD1	TRBJ1-1	CASNLRGQGEAFF	TGTGCCAGCAACTTACGGGGACAGGGGGAAGCTTTCTTT
-	TRBV28	15	TRBD1	TRBJ2-7	CASRGLNRGLNEQYF	TGTGCCAGCAGAGGCCTCAACAGGGGGCTGAACGAGCAGTACTTC
-	TRBV23-1	16	-	TRBJ2-2	CASSQLGSGGTGELFF	TGCGCCAGCAGTCAATTGGGTAGCGGCGGCACCGGGGAGCTGTTTTTT
-	TRBV11-2	19	TRBD2	TRBJ2-5	CASSSRPSSGGAVGETQYF	TGTGCCAGCAGCTCCAGGCCATCTAGCGGGGGGGCGGTCGGGGAGACCCAGTACTTC
-	TRBV5-5	16	TRBD1	TRBJ2-7	CASSLVKGTGVHEQYF	TGTGCCAGCAGCTTGGTTAAGGGGACAGGGGTCCACGAGCAGTACTTC
-	TRBV5-4	14	TRBD2	TRBJ2-7	CASSLRTSGDEQYF	TGTGCCAGCAGCTTGCGGACTAGCGGGGACGAGCAGTACTTC
-	TRBV5-6	14	-	TRBJ2-1	CASSRGHSYNEQFF	TGTGCCAGCAGCCGTGGGCACAGCTACAATGAGCAGTTCTTC
once	TRBV2	17	TRBD2	TRBJ2-1	CASPYPMTSGGVYEQFF	TGTGCCAGCCCCTATCCGATGACTAGCGGGGGGGTTTACGAGCAGTTCTTC
-	TRBV5-1	14	-	TRBJ1-2	CASSLGGGDYGYTF	TGCGCCAGCAGCTTGGGCGGGGGCGACTATGGCTACACCTTC